What follows is one TCR beta chain and its context. The antigen is unknown. This sample was included in a study of spatial heterogeneity in lung cancer. Time point here: sample taken at primary tumor resection. No cell sorting; template was whole RNA from tumor, lung tissue or PBMC. Losses at the gene ends were 6 bases for V and 6 bases for J; bases not matched to a gene: 10. Germline lookup yields CDR1 KGHSH and CDR2 LQKENI. The CDR3 totals 17 residues. Individually, TCR cDNA molecules were each labelled with a unique molecular identifier. From the 5' RACE reads, TCRdb called clonotypes with MiXCR, one entry per CDR3 protein. The sample lists tens of thousands of distinct CDR3 sequences, 12% occurring once. General study results and limits: TCRs found ubiquitously expanded in tumor appeared in blood more at resection than at follow-up.

This material consisted of PBMCs, taken at surgery. The sequence came from a male donor with early-stage non-small cell lung cancer. This chain links TRBV18 with TRBJ2-1; 14 bases are shared with TRBD2. DNA for the CDR3: TGTGCCAGCTCCCAAGGACTAGCGGGAGGAGGCCGCAATGAGCAGTTCTTC. As protein: CASSQGLAGGGRNEQFF. The variable domain in full, with the rest retrieved from reference TRBV18 and TRBJ2-1, is NAGVMQNPRHLVRRRGQEARLRCSPMKGHSHVYWYRQLPEEGLKFMVYLQKENIIDESGMPKERFSAEFPKEGPSILRIQQVVRGDSAAYFCASSQGLAGGGRNEQFFGPGTRLTVL.